The 24 T cell receptor beta chains listed next were all sequenced from one sample in a study of OX40 agonist ivuxolimab in advanced cancers. Here immunoSEQ multiplex PCR was the method, and the copy in TCRdb shows in-frame clones only, minus some. The sample contains 50,000 to 55,000 clones, about 80% of which appear only once. Sequenced material: CD4+ or CD8+ T cells sorted from blood, taken in a trial of the OX40 agonist ivuxolimab. The source is an adult with an advanced solid tumor such as melanoma, head and neck, liver or kidney cancer.

V and J are TRBV4-3 and TRBJ1-6; D ambiguous. Germline V gene sequence: CDR1 LGHNA, CDR2 YSLEER. Trimming took 4 bases from V and 9 from J, leaving 22 bases between them. CDR3 length: 17 amino acids. CDR3: CASSRRAPGPNVSPLHF. The DNA for the CDR3 is TGCGCCAGCAGCCGTAGGGCCCCCGGGCCTAACGTTTCACCCCTCCACTTT.

The rearrangement joins TRBV19 to TRBJ2-5, with 7 bases aligning to TRBD1. The CDR3 totals 13 residues. In germline, CDR1 is LNHDA, CDR2 SQIVND (reference sequence). V shed 4 bases and J 1 base; nucleotides not matched to a gene: 0. The CDR3 DNA follows: TGTGCCAGTAGTAGACAGGGCCAAGAGACCCAGTACTTC. It encodes CASSRQGQETQYF.

The chain has TRBV19 and TRBJ2-2, with unresolved D. Germline V gene sequence: CDR1 LNHDA, CDR2 SQIVND (reference sequence). The CDR3 spans 15 residues. Trimming took 2 bases from V and 0 from J, leaving 7 bases between them. The CDR3 protein is CASSISTANTGELFF. In DNA form, the CDR3 reads TGTGCCAGTAGTATATCTACAGCGAACACCGGGGAGCTGTTTTTT.

The table lists this clone with a few counts. The chain combines TRBV25-1 with TRBJ1-4; D might be TRBD1 (6 bases). Germline V CDR1 and CDR2: MGHDK, SYGVNS. The CDR3 extends over 14 amino acids. Trimming cost V 7 bases and J 3 bases, with 12 bases left between them. CDR3 sequence (DNA): TGTGCCAGCACTAAGACAGGTTCTAATGAAAAACTGTTTTTT. Amino acids: CASTKTGSNEKLFF.

The rearrangement links TRBV28 to TRBJ1-2, with D hard to call. The V gene lost 2 bases and the J gene lost 6 bases, with 10 bases spanning the gap. This CDR3 spans 13 amino acids. Germline CDR1 is MDHEN and CDR2 is SYDVKM. The CDR3 loop is CASSLTPRDGYTF. CDR3 coding DNA: TGTGCCAGCAGTTTAACCCCGAGGGATGGCTACACCTTC.

The chain links TRBV11-2 to TRBJ1-2; D unclear. This CDR3 is 12 amino acids long. Looked up from germline, CDR1 is SGHAT and CDR2 is FQNNGV. Trimming stripped 5 bases from V and 8 bases from J, with 12 bases between. The CDR3 DNA reads as TGTGCCAGCAGCGCATTCGGTGGAGGCTACACCTTC. It is translated as CASSAFGGGYTF. The full variable domain, with the rest looked up from reference TRBV11-2 and TRBJ1-2, is EAGVAQSPRYKIIEKRQSVAFWCNPISGHATLYWYQQILGQGPKLLIQFQNNGVVDDSQLPKDRFSAERLKGVDSTLKIQPAKLEDSAVYLCASSAFGGGYTFGSGTRLTVV.

This chain links TRBV7-9 with TRBJ1-5, with D unclear. Germline V lookup: CDR1 SEHNR, CDR2 FQNEAQ (reference sequence). With 7 bases removed from V and 7 bases from J, the gap between germline ends came to 14 bases. The CDR3 length is 13 residues. CDR3 DNA: TGTGCCAGCACCAGAGGTTCCGGGCAGCCCCAGCATTTT. Protein: CASTRGSGQPQHF. The full variable domain, with the rest looked up from reference TRBV7-9 and TRBJ1-5, is DTGVSQNPRHKITKRGQNVTFRCDPISEHNRLYWYRQTLGQGPEFLTYFQNEAQLEKSRLLSDRFSAERPKGSFSTLEIQRTEQGDSAMYLCASTRGSGQPQHFGDGTRLSIL.

The chain has TRBV14 and TRBJ1-3, with 8 bases identical to TRBD1. Germline CDR1 and CDR2: SGHDN and FVKESK. Trimming removed 1 base from V and 5 bases from J; junction bases left unmatched: 7. The CDR3 is 16 residues long. The CDR3 nucleotides are TGTGCCAGCAGCCAAGTCGGACAGGGTGTGCGAAACACCATATATTTT. It translates to CASSQVGQGVRNTIYF.

V gene TRBV4-2 combines with J gene TRBJ2-3, with D unclear. Germline CDR1 reads LGHNA; CDR2 reads YNFKEQ. There are 16 residues in the CDR3. V was pared by 5 bases and J by 3 bases, with 18 bases between. The CDR3: CASSSTRLGITDTQYF. CDR3 nucleotides: TGTGCCAGCAGCTCAACACGACTGGGAATAACAGATACGCAGTATTTT.

The chain carries TRBV5-1 and TRBJ2-1; TRBD1 aligns across 8 bases. The CDR3 contains 15 residues. With V trimmed by 7 bases and J by 4 bases, 10 bases remained unmatched. Germline assignment: CDR1 SGHRS and CDR2 YFSETQ. CDR3 DNA: TGCGCCAGCTCACACGGGGACAGGTCGTACAATGAGCAGTTCTTC. This codes for CASSHGDRSYNEQFF.

This clone was detected once. The chain employs TRBV2 and TRBJ1-2; D uncertain. Germline lookup yields CDR1 SNHLY and CDR2 FYNNEI. This CDR3 has 12 residues. Trimming took 10 bases from V and 4 from J, leaving 13 bases between them. The CDR3 coding sequence is TGTGCCACCGCCGGGGAAGGCTATGGCTACACCTTC. Translation: CATAGEGYGYTF.

The V call is TRBV18, the J call TRBJ2-7; perhaps TRBD1 as D (6 bases). V lost 2 bases and J lost 3, with 11 bases in between. The CDR3 consists of 14 residues. Germline V lookup: CDR1 KGHSH, CDR2 LQKENI. CDR3 coding DNA: TGTGCCAGCTCACCAACCCAGACAGGCTACGAGCAGTACTTC. It translates to CASSPTQTGYEQYF.

The J gene is TRBJ2-2, the V gene TRBV28, with D possibly being TRBD1 or TRBD2 (6 bases each). Looked up from germline, CDR1 is MDHEN and CDR2 is SYDVKM. Trimming shortened V by 4 bases and J by 0 bases, and 18 bases separated the two germline ends. The CDR3 length is 18 residues. The CDR3 loop is CASSSFPLGGANTGELFF. Here the CDR3 DNA reads TGTGCCAGCAGTTCGTTCCCCCTCGGGGGCGCGAACACCGGGGAGCTGTTTTTT.

This chain joins TRBV7-2 and TRBJ2-7, with D perhaps TRBD2 (7 bases). V gave up 5 bases and J gave up 6 bases, with 20 bases separating them. CDR1 and CDR2 from the germline V gene are SGHTA and FQGNSA. The CDR3 consists of 15 residues. The chain's CDR3 is CASSLSPGGGFEQYF. CDR3 nucleotide sequence: TGTGCCAGCAGCCTCTCCCCGGGGGGCGGCTTCGAGCAGTACTTC.

This sequence joins TRBV2 and TRBJ1-2, with D maybe TRBD1 (5 bases). V dropped 6 bases and J dropped 1 base, with 9 bases sitting between them. There are 13 residues in the CDR3. Germline V gene sequence: CDR1 SNHLY, CDR2 FYNNEI. The DNA of the CDR3 is TGTGCCAGCAGGATAGACAGTAACTATGGCTACACCTTC. Its translation is CASRIDSNYGYTF. Filled out from reference TRBV2 and TRBJ1-2, the complete variable domain reads EPEVTQTPSHQVTQMGQEVILRCVPISNHLYFYWYRQILGQKVEFLVSFYNNEISEKSEIFDDQFSVERPDGSNFTLKIRSTKLEDSAMYFCASRIDSNYGYTFGSGTRLTVV.

The gene calls are TRBV7-9 and TRBJ2-7; D unclear. The CDR3 sequence is 10 residues long. The germline V and J ends were trimmed by 5 bases and 13 bases, with 12 bases remaining between them. Per germline, CDR1 SEHNR and CDR2 FQNEAQ (reference sequence). The CDR3, as DNA: TGTGCCAGCAGCCTCACGACGCTCTACTTC. Translation gives CASSLTTLYF.

This clone was observed a few times. V is TRBV2 and J is TRBJ1-5; the match to TRBD1 covers 7 bases. The germline V gene has CDR1 SNHLY and CDR2 FYNNEI. CDR3 length: 13 amino acids. The V segment lost 7 bases and the J segment 5 bases; nucleotides outside the gene matches: 5. CDR3 loop: CASIRDRDQPQHF. The CDR3 bases are TGTGCCAGCATTCGGGACAGAGATCAGCCCCAGCATTTT.

V usage is TRBV14 and J usage is TRBJ1-1; a weak D match, TRBD1 (6 bases). In germline, CDR1 is SGHDN, CDR2 FVKESK. The ends were cut back, 3 bases at V and 1 base at J, with 15 bases in the middle. The length of the CDR3 is 16 residues. Written as DNA, the CDR3 is TGTGCCAGCAGCCATCATACAGGGCTGGGGAACACTGAAGCTTTCTTT. Translating it yields CASSHHTGLGNTEAFF. Combining the CDR3 with reference TRBV14 and TRBJ1-1 gives the whole variable domain EAGVTQFPSHSVIEKGQTVTLRCDPISGHDNLYWYRRVMGKEIKFLLHFVKESKQDESGMPNNRFLAERTGGTYSTLKVQPAELEDSGVYFCASSHHTGLGNTEAFFGQGTRLTVV.

V usage is TRBV7-2 and J usage is TRBJ1-1; 8 bases agree with TRBD1. Germline V gene sequence: CDR1 SGHTA, CDR2 FQGNSA. With 0 bases clipped from V and 6 bases from J, the junction kept 6 bases outside the gene matches. CDR3 length: 15 amino acids. CDR3 sequence (DNA): TGTGCCAGCAGCTTAGCGGGCAGGGGGCTTGCTGAAGCTTTCTTT. Protein product: CASSLAGRGLAEAFF.

This chain uses TRBV15 with TRBJ1-1; 7 bases agree with TRBD1. Germline V gene lookup returns CDR1 LNHNV and CDR2 YYDKDF (reference sequence). Trimming removed 8 bases from V and 7 bases from J; junction bases left unmatched: 7. CDR3 length: 12 amino acids. Here the CDR3 reads CATVPRQGEAFF. DNA for the CDR3: TGTGCCACCGTCCCTCGACAGGGTGAAGCTTTCTTT.

The chain has TRBV6-1 and TRBJ2-3; D gene uncertain. The CDR3 contains 13 residues. Deletions cut 2 bases from V and 5 bases from J, with 8 bases between. Germline V lookup: CDR1 MNHNS, CDR2 SASEGT. CDR3 sequence (DNA): TGTGCCAGCAGTGAAAACCTGCTAGATACGCAGTATTTT. Translation gives CASSENLLDTQYF.

This clone is deemed medium-sized. The chain recombines TRBV6-5 with TRBJ1-3; 8 bases agree with TRBD1. This CDR3 spans 15 amino acids. CDR1 and CDR2 from the germline V gene are MNHEY and SVGAGI. V lost 6 bases, J lost 0 bases, and 4 bases stayed unmatched. The DNA of the CDR3 is TGTGCCAGCAGCCGCGACAGGGGCTCTGGAAACACCATATATTTT. Translation: CASSRDRGSGNTIYF.

V and J are TRBV15 and TRBJ2-1; D may be TRBD1 (6 bases). V was cut by 2 bases and J by 0 bases, with 11 bases left in between. The CDR3 contains 16 residues. Per the germline V gene, CDR1 is LNHNV and CDR2 is YYDKDF (reference sequence). CDR3 protein: CATSRYTGSSYNEQFF. The CDR3, as DNA: TGTGCCACCAGCAGATACACAGGGAGCTCCTACAATGAGCAGTTCTTC.

The chain combines TRBV23-1 with TRBJ1-5; D perhaps matches TRBD1 (5 bases). TRBV23-1 is annotated as an ORF whose role is uncertain. V gave up 3 bases and J gave up 3 bases, with 21 bases separating them. The CDR3 has 18 amino acids. CDR3 region: CASSHRNPTDNSNQPQHF. The CDR3 DNA reads as TGCGCCAGCAGTCACCGAAACCCGACAGACAATTCCAATCAGCCCCAGCATTTT.